The clone carrying this TCR beta chain was detected ten times or more. Noted time point: newly diagnosed GD, antithyroid drugs for less than 3 months. PBMCs provided the RNA from which the TCR library was made. This record belongs to a study of regulatory T cells in long-lasting Graves disease. The germline V and J ends were trimmed by 4 bases and 2 bases, with 8 bases remaining between them. This CDR3 has 13 amino acids. Building the TCR beta libraries relied on iRepertoire HTBI primers, and CDR3 regions underwent Arm-PCR. TCRdb ran MiXCR on the multiplex PCR reads and lists one entry per CDR3 protein. The table lists 400,000 to 500,000 distinct CDR3 sequences, approximately 14% of them singletons. This same sample was also part of a study on T cells in Graves' hyperthyroidism and ophthalmopathy.

The sequences come from peripheral blood mononuclear cells (PBMCs), collected at new diagnosis, from a patient treated with antithyroid drugs. This TCR derives from a woman between 50 and 59 years old with Graves disease. The V and J genes are TRBV12-3 or TRBV12-4 and TRBJ1-2, with no clear D. CDR3 protein: CASSYKLNYGYTF. The CDR3 nucleotides read TGTGCCAGCAGTTACAAGCTAAACTATGGCTACACCTTC.